Following are 21 T cell receptor gamma chains from one sample sequenced in a study of γδ T cells in repeated Plasmodium falciparum infection. TCRdb re-called the multiplex PCR reads using CATT. The sample lists roughly 13,000 gamma-chain clones, approximately 1.5% occurring once. Vgamma9/Vdelta2+ and Vdelta2-negative gammadelta T cells were flow-sorted from PBMC for bulk sequencing. The sequenced sample consisted of gamma-delta T cells from blood. Receptor source: a pool of human donors (malaria-infected and uninfected, not separated).

This clone has ten or more counts. Other nucleotide sequences from this sample produce the same CDR3. The chain recombines TRGV9 with TRGJP. Germline matching of the DNA provided the J gene here, since TCRdb leaves it blank. The CDR3 consists of 17 residues. Looked up from germline, CDR1 is GITISATS and CDR2 is ISYDGTV (reference sequence). Trimming at V came to 4 bases and at J to 4 bases, leaving 7 bases not matched to a gene. The CDR3 here is CALWELRQELGKKIKVF. CDR3 nucleotides: TGTGCCTTGTGGGAACTACGACAAGAGTTGGGCAAAAAAATCAAGGTATTT.

This clone was picked up many times. A far larger clone differs by one base, so this is likely a read error. Other DNA sequences in this sample translate to the same CDR3. The V and J genes are TRGV9 and TRGJ1 or TRGJ2. CDR3 length equals 11 residues. CDR1 and CDR2 from the germline V gene are GITISATS and ISYDGTV (reference sequence). CDR3 in DNA: TGTGCCTTGTGGGAGGGTTTTAAGAAGCTCTTT. Protein product: CALWEGFKKLF.

This clone has ten or more counts. This likely stems from a read error, as it lies one base from a far larger clone. This CDR3 is also generated by other DNA sequences in the sample. The chain is built from TRGV3 and TRGJ1 or TRGJ2. Germline V CDR1 and CDR2: VTNTFY, YDVSTARD (reference sequence). The CDR3 consists of 11 residues. For the CDR3, the DNA is TGTGCCACCTGGGACACCACTAAGAAGCTCTTT. This codes for CATWDTTKKLF.

Judged by abundance, this clone is medium-sized. The chain has TRGV9 and TRGJP. The V segment lost 0 bases and the J segment 6 bases; nucleotides outside the gene matches: 5. Germline-derived CDR1 and CDR2 are GITISATS and ISYDGTV (reference sequence). There are 17 residues in the CDR3. The CDR3 DNA is TGTGCCTTGTGGGAGGTGGAGGGAGAGTTGGGCAAAAAAATCAAGGTATTT. Translated, it gives CALWEVEGELGKKIKVF.

About this clone itself: The translation of this DNA and the TCRdb protein of a much larger clone differ at residue 9, probably owing to a read error; the protein shown here is translated from the DNA. This chain uses TRGV3 with TRGJ1 or TRGJ2. TCRdb carries no J gene annotation; the J gene was assigned here by matching the DNA with germline. Germline CDR1 and CDR2: VTNTFY and YDVSTARD (reference sequence). CDR3 length: 15 amino acids. V lost 0 bases to trimming and J lost 2 bases; unmatched junction nucleotides: 7. The CDR3 protein is CATWDRQGYYYKKLF. The CDR3, as DNA: TGTGCCACCTGGGACAGGCAGGGGTATTATTATAAGAAACTCTTT.

This clone was detected ten times or more. A read error is the likely source, as a far larger clone sits one nucleotide away. The same CDR3 arises from other DNA sequences in this sample as well. V is TRGV3 and J is TRGJ1 or TRGJ2. The germline V gene encodes CDR1 VTNTFY and CDR2 YDVSTARD (reference sequence). This CDR3 spans 11 amino acids. CDR3 amino acids: CATWDTTKKLF. The CDR3 nucleotides read TGCGCCACCTGGGACACCACTAAGAAACTCTTT.

There are many counts of this clone. A far larger clone lies a single base away; this is likely a read error. Distinct nucleotide sequences in the sample also encode this CDR3. This chain links TRGV9 with TRGJP. No J segment appears in TCRdb, so it was assigned here by matching the sequence to germline. Germline-derived CDR1 and CDR2 are GITISATS and ISYDGTV (reference sequence). The CDR3 has 17 residues. The V gene end was trimmed by 2 bases and the J gene end by 4 bases; junction bases not matched to a gene: 5. The CDR3 nucleotides read TGTGCCTTGTGGGAGGATCACCAAGAGTTGGGCAAAAAAATCAAGGTATTT. Encoded protein: CALWEDHQELGKKIKVF.

This clone was counted between two and nine times. The protein held in TCRdb is that of a much larger clone and does not match this DNA's translation at residue 15, likely because of a read error; the protein shown is translated from the DNA. For the V gene the call is TRGV9; the J gene has no call. This CDR3 spans 17 amino acids. The germline V gene encodes CDR1 GITISATS and CDR2 ISYDGTV (reference sequence). The CDR3 spells CALWEVQVELGKKIEVF. The CDR3 DNA reads TGTGCCTTGTGGGAGGTGCAGGTAGAGTTGGGCAAAAAAATCGAGGTATTT.

This clone was observed many times. Translating this DNA gives a protein that differs at residue 7 from the TCRdb one, which belongs to a much larger clone; a read error is likely, and the protein shown is this translation. The chain carries TRGV9 and TRGJ1 or TRGJ2. Because TCRdb records no J gene, it was assigned here through a match of the DNA to germline. Germline V gene sequence: CDR1 GITISATS, CDR2 ISYDGTV (reference sequence). This CDR3 spans 18 amino acids. Trimming cost V 0 bases and J 0 bases; bases outside gene matches: 14. CDR3 bases: TGTGCCTTGTGGGAGGTGCGGTCCTACAATTCGAATTATTATAAGAAACTCTTT. It yields the protein CALWEVRSYNSNYYKKLF.

This clone has at least ten counts. A read error likely explains why the TCRdb protein, taken from a much larger clone, differs from this DNA's translation at residue 5; the protein shown is translated from the DNA. The sample carries other DNA sequences with the same CDR3. J is TRGJ1 or TRGJ2 and V is TRGV4. This CDR3 spans 12 amino acids. Germline CDR1 EGSTGY, CDR2 YDSYTSSV. J was trimmed by 3 bases and V by 5 bases; bases with no gene match: 4. The CDR3 loop is CATWGPYYKKLF. DNA of the CDR3: TGTGCCACCTGGGGTCCTTATTATAAGAAACTCTTT.

This clone was counted ten times or more. TCRdb pairs this DNA with a much larger clone's protein that differs at residue 6, likely a read error; the protein shown was translated from the DNA. Additional DNA sequences in this sample encode the identical CDR3. The V gene is TRGV9, the J gene TRGJP. The J gene was missing in TCRdb and was found by matching the end of the DNA to germline. The CDR3 sequence is 17 residues long. J gave up 3 bases and V 2 bases, and 4 bases lay outside the gene matches. CDR1 and CDR2 from the germline V gene are GITISATS and ISYDGTV (reference sequence). DNA of the CDR3: TGTGCCTTGTGGGAGGCCCCGCAAGAGTTGGGCAAAAAAATCAAGGTATTT. Its translation: CALWEAPQELGKKIKVF.

This clone occurred many times. This DNA translates differently at residue 12 from the TCRdb protein, which is that of a much larger clone; a read error is likely, and the protein shown is the DNA's own translation. The CDR3 spells CALWEVPRNYYEKLF. In nucleotides, the CDR3 is TGTGCCTTGTGGGAGGTTCCCCGGAATTATTATGAGAAACTCTTT. V is TRGV9 and J is TRGJ1 or TRGJ2. Matching the DNA to germline supplied the J gene, which TCRdb does not give. CDR1 and CDR2 (germline): GITISATS, ISYDGTV (reference sequence). The CDR3 is made up of 15 amino acids.

In this sample, this clone turned up many times. A read error may explain this, as a much larger clone is one base away. The same CDR3 also results from other DNA sequences found in this sample. This chain joins TRGV9 and TRGJ1 or TRGJ2. The CDR3 has 11 amino acids. Germline V gene data show CDR1 as GITISATS and CDR2 as ISYDGTV (reference sequence). The DNA for the CDR3 is TGTGCCTTGTGGGAGGTGCGTGAGAAACTCTTC. Translation: CALWEVREKLF.

This clone occurred many times. A far larger clone is one nucleotide away, so this likely arose from a read error. The same CDR3 can be traced to other DNA sequences in this sample. The V call is TRGV9, the J call TRGJP. The junction had 15 bases not matched to a gene; V was cut back by 2 bases and J by 8 bases. The CDR3 sequence is 19 residues long. Germline V gene lookup returns CDR1 GITISATS and CDR2 ISYDGTV (reference sequence). This CDR3 is CALWEAISSSQLGKKIKVF. DNA for the CDR3: TGTGCCTTGTGGGAGGCCATCTCCTCCTCGCAGTTGGGCAAAAAAATCAAGGTATTT.

This clone was detected many times. TCRdb shows a much larger clone's protein in place of this DNA's translation, and the two differ at residue 8, likely through a read error; the protein shown is translated from the DNA. This CDR3 is also generated by other DNA sequences in the sample. The chain recombines TRGV9 with TRGJ1 or TRGJ2. The CDR3 runs 10 residues. Germline V gene data show CDR1 as GITISATS and CDR2 as ISYDGTV (reference sequence). In DNA form, the CDR3 reads TGTGCCTTGTGGGAGGATAAGGAACTCTTT. It translates to CALWEDKELF.

This clone has more than one count but fewer than ten. TCRdb's entry gives the protein of a much larger clone, which mismatches this DNA's translation at residue 5, likely from a read error; the protein reported here is translated from the DNA. The gene calls are TRGV9 and TRGJ1 or TRGJ2. TCRdb records no J gene; here it was assigned by comparing the DNA to germline. CDR1 is GITISATS, CDR2 ISYDGTV, per germline (reference sequence). After removal of 5 bases from V and 5 bases from J, the junction contained 9 bases not matched to a gene. CDR3 length equals 13 residues. The DNA for the CDR3 is TGTGCCTTGTGGGGGGTCGGACATTATAAGAAACTCTTT. It is translated as CALWGVGHYKKLF.

Ten or more counts support this clone. The mismatch at residue 7 between this DNA's translation and the TCRdb protein of a much larger clone likely reflects a read error; the protein shown is translated from the DNA. V gene TRGV9 combines with J gene TRGJ1 or TRGJ2. Here the J gene came from matching the DNA to germline, since TCRdb omits it. CDR1 and CDR2 from the germline V gene are GITISATS and ISYDGTV (reference sequence). The J segment lost 0 bases and the V segment lost 1 base, leaving 6 bases of the junction unmatched. The CDR3 consists of 15 residues. The CDR3: CALWEVLRNYYKKLF. The CDR3 DNA follows: TGTGCCTTGTGGGAGGTTCTCCGGAATTATTATAAGAAACTCTTT.

As for this clone: The TCRdb protein comes from a much larger clone and disagrees with this DNA's translation at residue 8, likely due to a read error; the protein given here is derived from the DNA. V and J are TRGV2 and TRGJP. The J gene, absent from TCRdb, was called here by matching the DNA to germline. V lost 1 base to trimming and J lost 5 bases; unmatched junction nucleotides: 5. The CDR3 contains 17 residues. In germline, CDR1 is EGSNGY, CDR2 YDSYNSKV. CDR3 protein: CATWDGREELGKKIKVF. CDR3 DNA sequence: TGTGCCACCTGGGACGGTCGAGAAGAGTTGGGCAAAAAAATCAAGGTATTT.

Only a few counts were recorded for this clone. This DNA translates differently at residue 8 from the TCRdb protein, which is that of a much larger clone; a read error is likely, and the protein shown is the DNA's own translation. The CDR3 reads CALWEVHSSGELGKKIKVF. As DNA, the CDR3 is TGTGCCTTGTGGGAGGTGCATTCTTCGGGAGAGTTGGGCAAAAAAATCAAGGTATTT. The V gene is TRGV9, the J gene TRGJP. Since TCRdb gives no J gene, matching the DNA to germline was used here to assign it. The V gene's germline CDR1 is GITISATS and CDR2 ISYDGTV (reference sequence). V lost 0 bases to trimming and J lost 6 bases; unmatched junction nucleotides: 11. The CDR3 contains 19 residues.

This clone turned up a few times. A much more abundant neighbour one base away suggests this may be a read error. The V gene is listed as TRGV9; no J gene was called. The germline gives CDR1 GITISATS, CDR2 ISYDGTV (reference sequence). There are 15 residues in the CDR3. The DNA for the CDR3 is TGTGCCTTGTGGGAGCCCTATACCACTGGTTGGTTCAAGATATTC. It specifies CALWEPYTTGWFKIF.

This clone was picked up many times. It is likely a read error: a sequence one base away is far more abundant. Within the sample, other DNA sequences also encode this same CDR3. The rearrangement links TRGV9 to TRGJ1 or TRGJ2. Germline assignment: CDR1 GITISATS and CDR2 ISYDGTV (reference sequence). CDR3 length equals 11 residues. The CDR3 spells CALWDAYKKLF. CDR3 DNA: TGTGCCTTGTGGGACGCGTATAAGAAACTCTTC.